This TCR beta chain was documented in a study of cytomegalovirus exposure and HLA in healthy donors. About the research overall: Membership in the Caucasian-associated ancestry cluster was found for around 81% of nearly 400 genotyped donors.

PCR used 60 Vbeta primers and 13 Jbeta primers. Authors' processing steps: Tens of millions of unique TCR beta chains, some 9.9 million of them shared, were counted by a later analysis. Generated by immunoSEQ multiplex PCR, the TCRdb table keeps only in-frame clones and is missing some. For V, J and clone size, that table is used; D and trimming come from the DNA. The profile covers approximately 180,000 clones, with roughly 79% appearing a single time and roughly 4.9% taken by the ten largest. CDR1 is MNHEY and CDR2 is SVGAGI in the germline V gene. The trim removed 6 bases at V and 4 bases at J, leaving 7 bases unmatched. This CDR3 comprises 15 residues. Whole-study results and caveats: There was a cluster of highly shared sequence variants that was likely a sequencing artifact.

Concerning this clone itself: Its antigen is not known.

This sequence originates from a woman under 30 in good health and CMV-seropositive. The sequenced sample consisted of PBMCs. The chain carries TRBV6-5 and TRBJ2-1; 9 bases are a match to TRBD1. CDR3 amino acids: CASSQGQGGYNEQFF. The CDR3 DNA sequence: TGTGCCAGCAGCCAGGGACAGGGCGGTTACAATGAGCAGTTCTTC.